What follows are 3 T cell receptor beta chains derived from one specimen sequenced in a study of shared clonotypes between healthy human individuals. The method was immunoSEQ multiplex PCR; TCRdb's version includes in-frame clones alone and lacks a portion of them. The sample holds about 530,000 clones, 60% to 80% seen once. Sequencing was carried out using PBMCs. All receptors come from a woman aged 40 to 50 in good health. Some clones in this sample may be carry-over from other donors' samples.

The J gene is TRBJ2-5, the V gene TRBV7-3, with a tentative D call TRBD2 (6 bases). CDR1 is SGHTA and CDR2 is FQGTGA in the germline V gene. The CDR3 sequence is 15 residues long. V gave up 5 bases and J gave up 7 bases, with 20 bases separating them. The CDR3 reads CASSPIATPEGTQYF. The DNA for the CDR3 is TGTGCCAGCAGCCCAATTGCGACTCCGGAGGGGACCCAGTACTTC.

This chain joins TRBV29-1 and TRBJ2-1; either TRBD1 or TRBD2 may fit D (6 bases each). Per germline, CDR1 SQVTM and CDR2 ANQGSEA. The CDR3 is 12 amino acids. The ends were cut back, 4 bases at V and 6 bases at J, with 10 bases in the middle. The CDR3 bases are TGCAGCGTTGGAGGGGGAGGCAATGAGCAGTTCTTC. It yields the protein CSVGGGGNEQFF.

CDR3 protein: CASTWGTGELFF. The CDR3 nucleotides are TGTGCCAGCACCTGGGGCACCGGGGAGCTGTTTTTT. The chain employs TRBV28 and TRBJ2-2, with D uncertain. The V gene's germline CDR1 is MDHEN and CDR2 SYDVKM. Between the trimmed V and J ends, which lost 7 bases and 4 bases, there was a span of 7 bases. There are 12 residues in the CDR3.